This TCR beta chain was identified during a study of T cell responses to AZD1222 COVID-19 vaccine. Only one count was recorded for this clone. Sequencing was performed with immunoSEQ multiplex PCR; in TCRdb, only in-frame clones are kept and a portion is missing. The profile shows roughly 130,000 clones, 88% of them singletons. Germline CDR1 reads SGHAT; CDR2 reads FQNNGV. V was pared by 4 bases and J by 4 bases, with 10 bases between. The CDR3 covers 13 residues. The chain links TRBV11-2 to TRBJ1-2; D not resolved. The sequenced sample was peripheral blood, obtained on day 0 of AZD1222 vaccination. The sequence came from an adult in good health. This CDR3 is CASSSYRFYGYTF. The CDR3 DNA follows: TGTGCCAGCAGCTCCTATAGATTCTATGGCTACACCTTC. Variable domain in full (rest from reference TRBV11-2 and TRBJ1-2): EAGVAQSPRYKIIEKRQSVAFWCNPISGHATLYWYQQILGQGPKLLIQFQNNGVVDDSQLPKDRFSAERLKGVDSTLKIQPAKLEDSAVYLCASSSYRFYGYTFGSGTRLTVV.